This T cell receptor (beta chain) was obtained from a study of PD-L1 blockade in urothelial cancer. Study summary: Of some 29 patients, almost 26 were males with bladder-origin urothelial cancer. Analyzed time points were 3 weeks (second dose) and 6 weeks after therapy began. Patients had received 0 to 3 prior chemotherapy regimens.

The time point was: peripheral blood 6 weeks after treatment start. Each PCR had synthetic TCR analog templates added to it as a spike-in. Generated by immunoSEQ multiplex PCR, the TCRdb table keeps only in-frame clones and is missing some. The sample holds 35,000 to 50,000 clones, roughly four fifths seen once. The V and J ends lost 1 base and 3 bases respectively, with 12 bases between them. The CDR3 has 15 amino acids. Germline values: CDR1 SGHTA, CDR2 FQGNSA. The specimen was PBMCs, collected around atezolizumab (anti-PD-L1) treatment. The chain couples TRBV7-2 to TRBJ1-2, with D tentatively TRBD1 (5 bases). The TCR was taken from a man in his 60s with urothelial cancer. CDR3 coding DNA: TGTGCCAGCAGCTTAGGTACAGGCATCCACTATGGCTACACCTTC. It is translated as CASSLGTGIHYGYTF.